Given below is one T cell receptor beta chain in context. The antigen it recognizes is unknown. The sample holds no much larger clone one base away, and base qualities are not on file. This record comes from a study of OX40 agonist ivuxolimab in advanced cancers. With regard to the full study: The costimulatory receptor OX40 (CD134) was targeted by ivuxolimab, a fully human IgG2 agonistic monoclonal antibody. Among the approximately 50 dose-escalation patients, around 19 had hepatocellular carcinoma, some 15 melanoma, 9 renal cell carcinoma and 9 head and neck cancer. The dose-escalation cohort was 82.7% male with a mean age of roughly 60 years, ranging from about 20 to 85. Peripheral TCRbeta sequencing aimed to test whether ivuxolimab altered TCR sequence diversity and caused clonal T-cell expansion. Intravenous ivuxolimab was administered to patients every 2 weeks at six dose levels: 0.01, 0.1, 0.3, 1.5, 3 and 10 mg/kg. Prior anti-PD-1, anti-PD-L1 or anti-CTLA-4 therapy was permitted, and approximately 40% of dose-escalation patients had received checkpoint inhibitors. Partial responses were achieved by three dose-escalation patients, of whom one had hepatocellular carcinoma and two had cutaneous melanoma. The paper describes the monotherapy dose-escalation part (N ≈ 51 patients) of the phase I trial of ivuxolimab. Broad study findings and their caveats: Which antigens the clonally expanded peripheral T cells were specific for was not determined. On average, CD8+ T cells showed more expanded clones than CD4+ T cells after ivuxolimab. Low levels of normalized T-cell clonal expansion were also shown by some nonresponding patients. In partial responders in the 0.1-3.0 mg/kg groups, normalized peripheral clonal expansion was found to be among the lowest, especially among CD8+ T cells. At doses from 0.1 to 3.0 mg/kg, clonal expansion was seen in both CD4+ and CD8+ blood T cells between baseline and week 6.

Genomic DNA was isolated from the sorted cells so that the TCRbeta CDR3 region could be sequenced. TCRbeta CDR3 regions were sequenced using the immunoSEQ Assay. TCRdb took this table from immuneACCESS and kept in-frame rearrangements with V and J called. Such tables lack part of the clones; where checked against another copy, unresolved V genes explain under half of the gap, and the rest is unexplained. A total of under 100,000 clones appear in this sample, 91% of them only once. Jointly, the top ten make up 2.6% of the sample. The trial excluded patients who had a history of autoimmune disease or were on systemic immunosuppression. In every dose cohort, peripheral blood was drawn for TCR sequencing at baseline, cycle 4 day 1, and cycle 7 day 1. Samples came from an open-label, multicenter, first-in-human phase I dose-escalation trial of ivuxolimab. Adults with locally advanced or metastatic melanoma, renal cell, hepatocellular, or head and neck squamous cell carcinoma were enrolled in the trial. Before TCR sequencing, CD4+ T cells and CD8+ T cells were sorted from peripheral blood as separate populations.

V lost 1 base and J lost 7 bases; the stretch between them is 13 bases long. The germline V gene gives CDR1 as LGHNA and CDR2 as YNFKEQ. The cysteine opens and the phenylalanine closes a CDR3 of 14 amino acids. Only the CDR3 portion is preserved as DNA: 42 bases, with reading frame beginning at the first base. The chain was built from TRBV4-2 and TRBJ1-1; the D gene assignment is ambiguous. The source was CD4+ or CD8+ T cells sorted from blood, collected in a trial of the OX40 agonist ivuxolimab. This sequence was found in an adult with an advanced solid tumor such as melanoma, head and neck, liver or kidney cancer. The DNA sequence is given as TGTGCCAGCAGCCAAGCTCCGGGCGTCGGTGAAGCTTTCTTT. Translated, this is CASSQAPGVGEAFF.